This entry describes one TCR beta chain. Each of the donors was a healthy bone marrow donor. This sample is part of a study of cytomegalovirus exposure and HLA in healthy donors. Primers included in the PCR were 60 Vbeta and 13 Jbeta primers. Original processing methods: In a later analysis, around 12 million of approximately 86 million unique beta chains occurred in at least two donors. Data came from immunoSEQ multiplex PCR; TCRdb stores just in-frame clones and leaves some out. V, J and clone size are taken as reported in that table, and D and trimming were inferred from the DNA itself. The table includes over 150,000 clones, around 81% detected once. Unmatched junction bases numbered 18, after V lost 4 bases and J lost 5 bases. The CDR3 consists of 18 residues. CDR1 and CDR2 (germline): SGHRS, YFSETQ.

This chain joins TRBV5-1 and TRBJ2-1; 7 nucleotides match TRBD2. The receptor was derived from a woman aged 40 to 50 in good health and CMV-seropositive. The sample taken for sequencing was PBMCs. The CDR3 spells CASSPSAGLGTGHNEQFF. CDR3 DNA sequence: TGCGCCAGCAGCCCGAGCGCCGGACTAGGAACGGGACACAATGAGCAGTTCTTC.